The rows below give T cell receptor beta chains drawn from one sample of a study of T cells in Graves' hyperthyroidism and ophthalmopathy. MiXCR, applied by TCRdb to the multiplex PCR reads, yields one record per CDR3 protein. This table holds about half a million distinct CDR3 sequences, about 24% found once. What was sequenced was blood. Every receptor here comes from a woman aged 25 to 39 with Graves' ophthalmopathy. Both conserved end residues are part of each CDR3. D genes are given only for firm matches. Rows may omit the clone size; those that give it use once, few, many or a size class.

d_call: .
cdr3_length: 16
clone_size: .
v_call: TRBV12-3/TRBV12-4
j_call: TRBJ1-5
cdr3_aa: CASSVGGGHSNQPQHF
cdr3_nt: TGTGCCAGCAGTGTAGGGGGAGGACATAGCAATCAGCCCCAGCATTTT

d_call: .
cdr3_length: 14
clone_size: many
v_call: TRBV6-5
j_call: TRBJ1-1
cdr3_aa: CASSIDGENTEAFF
cdr3_nt: TGTGCCAGCAGTATCGACGGTGAGAACACTGAAGCTTTCTTT

d_call: TRBD2
cdr3_length: 15
clone_size: once
v_call: TRBV7-3
j_call: TRBJ2-2
cdr3_aa: CASSSGGSFGGELFF
cdr3_nt: TGTGCCAGCAGCTCAGGCGGGAGTTTCGGCGGGGAGCTGTTTTTT

d_call: .
cdr3_length: 16
clone_size: .
v_call: TRBV18
j_call: TRBJ1-1
cdr3_aa: CASSPREGIMNTEAFF
cdr3_nt: TGTGCCAGCTCACCACGGGAGGGGATTATGAACACTGAAGCTTTCTTT

d_call: .
cdr3_length: 12
clone_size: .
v_call: TRBV12-3/TRBV12-4
j_call: TRBJ1-2
cdr3_aa: CASKIANYGYTF
cdr3_nt: TGTGCCAGCAAAATCGCTAACTATGGCTACACCTTC

d_call: .
cdr3_length: 14
clone_size: .
v_call: TRBV2
j_call: TRBJ2-7
cdr3_aa: CASSAPSPTGEQYF
cdr3_nt: TGTGCCAGCAGTGCCCCCTCCCCGACAGGCGAGCAGTACTTC

d_call: TRBD1
cdr3_length: 16
clone_size: .
v_call: TRBV20-1
j_call: TRBJ2-5
cdr3_aa: CSARDFWVQGRETQYF
cdr3_nt: TGCAGTGCTAGAGATTTCTGGGTACAGGGGCGTGAGACCCAGTACTTC

d_call: TRBD2
cdr3_length: 13
clone_size: many
v_call: TRBV20-1
j_call: TRBJ2-7
cdr3_aa: CSALAGGAYEQYF
cdr3_nt: TGCAGTGCTCTAGCGGGGGGGGCCTACGAGCAGTACTTC

d_call: .
cdr3_length: 14
clone_size: many
v_call: TRBV5-1
j_call: TRBJ1-5
cdr3_aa: CASSLEQGNQPQHF
cdr3_nt: TGCGCCAGCAGCTTGGAACAGGGCAATCAGCCCCAGCATTTT

d_call: TRBD1
cdr3_length: 14
clone_size: few
v_call: TRBV27
j_call: TRBJ2-3
cdr3_aa: CASSFQGAVDTQYF
cdr3_nt: TGTGCCAGCAGTTTTCAGGGGGCGGTGGATACGCAGTATTTT

d_call: TRBD1
cdr3_length: 16
clone_size: many
v_call: TRBV15
j_call: TRBJ1-5
cdr3_aa: CATSGGDRVSNQPQHF
cdr3_nt: TGTGCCACCAGCGGGGGGGACAGGGTGAGCAATCAGCCCCAGCATTTT

d_call: .
cdr3_length: 16
clone_size: once
v_call: TRBV4-2
j_call: TRBJ1-3
cdr3_aa: CASSRREGASGNTIYF
cdr3_nt: TGTGCCAGCAGCCGACGGGAGGGTGCCTCTGGAAACACCATATATTTT

d_call: TRBD1
cdr3_length: 14
clone_size: .
v_call: TRBV4-1
j_call: TRBJ1-4
cdr3_aa: CASSPGQGLEKLFF
cdr3_nt: TGCGCCAGCAGCCCGGGACAGGGGCTTGAAAAACTGTTTTTT

d_call: .
cdr3_length: 13
clone_size: many
v_call: TRBV25-1
j_call: TRBJ1-1
cdr3_aa: CASSERGGTEAFF
cdr3_nt: TGTGCCAGCAGCGAAAGGGGAGGGACTGAAGCTTTCTTT

d_call: .
cdr3_length: 15
clone_size: many
v_call: TRBV29-1
j_call: TRBJ1-5
cdr3_aa: CSVRLGANSNQPQHF
cdr3_nt: TGCAGCGTTCGACTCGGGGCTAATAGCAATCAGCCCCAGCATTTT

d_call: .
cdr3_length: 19
clone_size: .
v_call: TRBV27
j_call: TRBJ1-5
cdr3_aa: CASSRRPLTVPYNNQPQHF
cdr3_nt: TGTGCCAGCAGCCGAAGGCCGTTGACAGTTCCTTATAACAATCAGCCCCAGCATTTT

d_call: .
cdr3_length: 13
clone_size: many
v_call: TRBV28
j_call: TRBJ2-7
cdr3_aa: CATAPPSTYEQYF
cdr3_nt: TGTGCCACGGCCCCGCCTAGCACCTACGAGCAGTACTTC

d_call: .
cdr3_length: 13
clone_size: many
v_call: TRBV27
j_call: TRBJ1-6
cdr3_aa: CASSLGPNSPLHF
cdr3_nt: TGTGCCAGCAGTTTGGGCCCTAATTCACCCCTCCACTTT

d_call: TRBD1
cdr3_length: 16
clone_size: many
v_call: TRBV7-2
j_call: TRBJ1-2
cdr3_aa: CASSLATGGSSYGYTF
cdr3_nt: TGTGCCAGCAGCTTAGCGACAGGGGGCAGTAGCTATGGCTACACCTTC

d_call: .
cdr3_length: 14
clone_size: .
v_call: TRBV14
j_call: TRBJ1-1
cdr3_aa: CASSQTEWSTEAFF
cdr3_nt: TGTGCCAGCAGCCAGACAGAATGGAGCACTGAAGCTTTCTTT

d_call: .
cdr3_length: 16
clone_size: .
v_call: TRBV6-1
j_call: TRBJ1-1
cdr3_aa: CASSEDPRGGGTEAFF
cdr3_nt: TGTGCCAGCAGTGAAGATCCCAGGGGTGGGGGCACTGAAGCTTTCTTT

d_call: .
cdr3_length: 16
clone_size: many
v_call: TRBV7-6
j_call: TRBJ1-1
cdr3_aa: CASSLGQGLTNTEAFF
cdr3_nt: TGTGCCAGCAGCTTAGGGCAAGGGCTAACGAACACTGAAGCTTTCTTT

d_call: TRBD1
cdr3_length: 16
clone_size: few
v_call: TRBV2
j_call: TRBJ1-3
cdr3_aa: CASSEQGEISGNTIYF
cdr3_nt: TGTGCCAGCAGTGAACAGGGGGAGATATCTGGAAACACCATATATTTT

d_call: .
cdr3_length: 15
clone_size: many
v_call: TRBV7-3
j_call: TRBJ2-2
cdr3_aa: CASSLMQGRDGELFF
cdr3_nt: TGTGCCAGCAGCTTAATGCAGGGGCGGGACGGGGAGCTGTTTTTT

d_call: .
cdr3_length: 14
clone_size: many
v_call: TRBV7-2
j_call: TRBJ1-2
cdr3_aa: CASSLNQANYGYTF
cdr3_nt: TGTGCCAGCAGCTTAAACCAAGCCAACTATGGCTACACCTTC

d_call: TRBD1
cdr3_length: 15
clone_size: few
v_call: TRBV27
j_call: TRBJ1-1
cdr3_aa: CASSRGTGGGGEAFF
cdr3_nt: TGTGCCAGCAGTAGAGGGACAGGGGGTGGGGGAGAAGCTTTCTTT

d_call: .
cdr3_length: 15
clone_size: many
v_call: TRBV28
j_call: TRBJ2-2
cdr3_aa: CASSLSGGNTGELFF
cdr3_nt: TGTGCCAGCAGTTTAAGCGGAGGGAACACCGGGGAGCTGTTTTTT

d_call: TRBD1
cdr3_length: 16
clone_size: .
v_call: TRBV27
j_call: TRBJ1-6
cdr3_aa: CASSPQQGVLNSPLHF
cdr3_nt: TGTGCCAGCAGTCCCCAACAGGGGGTGCTGAATTCACCCCTCCACTTT

d_call: .
cdr3_length: 19
clone_size: many
v_call: TRBV20-1
j_call: TRBJ2-6
cdr3_aa: CSANRRDFLNPSGANVLTF
cdr3_nt: TGCAGTGCTAATCGACGAGACTTCCTCAATCCCTCTGGGGCCAACGTCCTGACTTTC